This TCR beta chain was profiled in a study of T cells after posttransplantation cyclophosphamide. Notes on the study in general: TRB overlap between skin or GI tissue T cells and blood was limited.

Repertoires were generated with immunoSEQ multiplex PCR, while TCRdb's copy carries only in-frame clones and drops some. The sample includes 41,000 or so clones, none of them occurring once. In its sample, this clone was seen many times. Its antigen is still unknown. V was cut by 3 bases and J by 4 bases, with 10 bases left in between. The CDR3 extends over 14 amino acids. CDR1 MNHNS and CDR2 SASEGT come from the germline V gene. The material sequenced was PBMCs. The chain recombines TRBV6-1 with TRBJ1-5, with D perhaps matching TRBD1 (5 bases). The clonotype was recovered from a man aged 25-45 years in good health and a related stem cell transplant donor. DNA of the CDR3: TGTGCCAGCAGTGATGCCGGGGGTAATCAGCCCCAGCATTTT. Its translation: CASSDAGGNQPQHF.